These 13 T cell receptor beta chains were sequenced from one sample in a study of blood T cell repertoires in COVID-19. Data came from immunoSEQ multiplex PCR; TCRdb stores just in-frame clones and leaves some out. The sample lists about 340,000 clones, 85% to 90% occurring once. Specimen: peripheral blood. The origin of the receptors is a woman aged 45-65 years with COVID-19, enrolled during active disease.

The rearrangement joins TRBV19 to TRBJ2-7; 10 nucleotides line up with TRBD1. The CDR3 extends over 13 amino acids. V was pared by 6 bases and J by 6 bases, with 5 bases of the junction left unmatched. Germline CDR1 reads LNHDA; CDR2 reads SQIVND (reference sequence). The chain's CDR3 is CASSTGTGAEQYF. In DNA form, the CDR3 reads TGTGCCAGTAGCACCGGGACAGGGGCCGAGCAGTACTTC. The full variable domain, rest sourced from reference TRBV19 and TRBJ2-7, is DGGITQSPKYLFRKEGQNVTLSCEQNLNHDAMYWYRQDPGQGLRLIYYSQIVNDFQKGDIAEGYSVSREKKESFPLTVTSAQKNPTAFYLCASSTGTGAEQYFGPGTRLTVT.

V is TRBV6-5 and J is TRBJ2-5, with 7 positions matching TRBD2. CDR3 size: 15 residues. The germline V gene has CDR1 MNHEY and CDR2 SVGAGI. The junction had 16 bases not matched to a gene; V was cut back by 8 bases and J by 7 bases. This chain's CDR3 is CASHPPGTNLGTQYF. CDR3 coding DNA: TGTGCCAGCCACCCCCCCGGGACTAACCTAGGGACCCAGTACTTC.

This rearrangement joins TRBV7-3 to TRBJ1-1; possible D gene TRBD1, 6 bases. Trimming took 5 bases from V and 4 from J, leaving 11 bases between them. Germline V gene lookup returns CDR1 SGHTA and CDR2 FQGTGA. This CDR3 is built from 13 residues. CDR3: CASSIRGGTEAFF. CDR3 nucleotides: TGTGCCAGCAGCATTAGGGGGGGCACTGAAGCTTTCTTT.

The chain uses TRBV5-1 and TRBJ1-4; 7 nucleotides match TRBD1. The CDR3 has 15 residues. Germline V CDR1 and CDR2: SGHRS, YFSETQ. V lost 4 bases to trimming and J lost 3 bases; unmatched junction nucleotides: 6. The CDR3: CASSPTGDSNEKLFF. The DNA for the CDR3 is TGCGCCAGCAGCCCAACAGGGGATTCTAATGAAAAACTGTTTTTT.

This sequence joins TRBV6-4 and TRBJ1-1; D is perhaps TRBD1 (5 bases). V lost 0 bases to trimming and J lost 11 bases, with 16 bases between them. There are 14 residues in the CDR3. The germline CDR1 and CDR2 sequences are MRHNA and SNTAGT. As DNA, the CDR3 is TGTGCCAGCAGTGACTCGAGTCGCGGGACGTCTGCTTTCTTT. Amino acids: CASSDSSRGTSAFF.

The CDR3 DNA sequence: TGCGCCAGCAGCCGAGGGACTAGCGGGAGGTTTGACGAGCAGTACTTC. Translating it yields CASSRGTSGRFDEQYF. V usage is TRBV5-1 and J usage is TRBJ2-7; TRBD2 matches at 15 bases. Germline CDR1 SGHRS, CDR2 YFSETQ. The CDR3 is 16 residues long. V gave up 4 bases and J gave up 5 bases; unmatched junction bases: 7.

The J gene is TRBJ2-7, the V gene TRBV11-2; 8 bases fit TRBD1. V gave up 4 bases and J gave up 5 bases; unmatched junction bases: 4. Germline lookup yields CDR1 SGHAT and CDR2 FQNNGV. The CDR3 spans 13 residues. In nucleotides, the CDR3 is TGTGCCAGCAGCTCGGACAGGGCCCACGAGCAGTACTTC. Its translation is CASSSDRAHEQYF.

The chain recombines TRBV27 with TRBJ2-1; a weak D match, TRBD1 (5 bases). This CDR3 is built from 16 residues. V dropped 9 bases and J dropped 8 bases, with 26 bases sitting between them. Per germline, CDR1 MNHEY and CDR2 SMNVEV (reference sequence). CDR3 nucleotide sequence: TGTGCCAGTAGTGCTATCACAGGAGAAAGACTGTATGAGCAGTTCTTC. Its protein is CASSAITGERLYEQFF.

This chain connects TRBV4-1 to TRBJ2-7; TRBD1 is a possible D gene (5 bases). There are 18 residues in the CDR3. V gave up 0 bases and J gave up 1 base, with 19 bases separating them. Germline V CDR1 and CDR2: MGHRA, YSYEKL. This chain's CDR3 is CASSQDFSQGVFSYEQYF. The CDR3 bases are TGCGCCAGCAGCCAAGATTTTTCTCAAGGGGTTTTTTCCTACGAGCAGTACTTC.

There are many counts of this clone. CDR3 coding DNA: TGTGCCAGCAGCTTAGGAGCCGGGACAGGGGTCTGGGAGCAGTACTTC. It specifies CASSLGAGTGVWEQYF. V is TRBV11-2 and J is TRBJ2-7; 10 bases map to TRBD1. The CDR3 loop spans 16 amino acids. V lost 1 base and J lost 7; bases outside the gene matches: 10. Germline V gene lookup returns CDR1 SGHAT and CDR2 FQNNGV.

This chain joins TRBV6-5 and TRBJ1-1; the match to TRBD1 covers 11 bases. The CDR3 length is 13 residues. The germline gives CDR1 MNHEY, CDR2 SVGAGI. The ends lost 10 bases at V and 3 bases at J; junction bases unmatched: 4. The CDR3 DNA is TGTGCCATCCGGGACAGGGGGTACACTGAAGCTTTCTTT. It specifies CAIRDRGYTEAFF.

The rearrangement joins TRBV13 to TRBJ2-5; D perhaps matches TRBD2 (6 bases). This CDR3 comprises 17 residues. Per the germline V gene, CDR1 is PRHDT and CDR2 is FYEKMQ (reference sequence). V was trimmed by 4 bases and J by 7 bases, leaving 25 bases between them. CDR3 protein: CASSSHHRGTRIGTQYF. The CDR3 nucleotides are TGTGCCAGCAGCTCCCACCATCGCGGGACGCGGATCGGGACCCAGTACTTC.

Details on this clone: This CDR3 is also generated by other DNA sequences in the sample. The chain employs TRBV30 and TRBJ2-7, with D maybe TRBD2 (6 bases). Germline V lookup: CDR1 GTSNPN, CDR2 SVGIG (reference sequence). With 0 bases removed from V and 4 bases from J, the gap between germline ends came to 10 bases. The CDR3 consists of 13 residues. CDR3 coding DNA: TGTGCCTGGAGTGTAGGTAGCGGATACGAGCAGTACTTC. Translated, it gives CAWSVGSGYEQYF.